The source of this T cell receptor beta chain is a study of identical twins. Every sampled donor was Caucasian and healthy. TCRdb reprocessed the 5' RACE reads via MiXCR and lists one record per CDR3 protein. The sample contains 700,000 or so distinct CDR3 sequences, less than 25% of which appear only once. The table lists this clonotype with a few counts. Its target is unknown. Findings of the study overall: An excess of low generation probability was shown by twin-shared out-of-frame alpha sequences.

There are 10 residues in the CDR3. V was shortened by 4 bases and J by 11 bases, with 11 bases between the two germline ends. Germline V gives CDR1 DFQATT, CDR2 SNEGSKA (reference sequence). The data were also submitted as part of a second study, on T cells expressing NK-cell markers. Turning to that study: In the group of eight sequenced donors, seven were HCMV-seropositive and one was seronegative.

The chain joins TRBV20-1 to TRBJ1-1; D unresolved. The clonotype comes from a woman aged 18-35 years in good health. The sample comprised PBMCs. CDR3 in amino acids: CSAILTRAFF. CDR3 nucleotide sequence: TGCAGTGCTATCCTCACCCGGGCTTTCTTT.